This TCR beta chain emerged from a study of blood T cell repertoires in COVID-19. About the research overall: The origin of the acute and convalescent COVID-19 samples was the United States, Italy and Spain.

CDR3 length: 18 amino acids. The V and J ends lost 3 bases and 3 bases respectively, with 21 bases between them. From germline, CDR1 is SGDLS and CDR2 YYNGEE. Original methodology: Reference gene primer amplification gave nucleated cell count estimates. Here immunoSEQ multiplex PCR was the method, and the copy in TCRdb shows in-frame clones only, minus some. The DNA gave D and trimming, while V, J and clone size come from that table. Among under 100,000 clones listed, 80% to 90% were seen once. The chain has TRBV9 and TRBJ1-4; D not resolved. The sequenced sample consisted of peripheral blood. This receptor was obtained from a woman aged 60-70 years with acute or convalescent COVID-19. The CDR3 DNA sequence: TGTGCCAGCAGCGCCGATACCGGGATTTTTTTTCCTAATGAAAAACTGTTTTTT. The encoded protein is CASSADTGIFFPNEKLFF.